One and the same sample provided the 17 T cell receptor beta chains below, sequenced in a study of control samples from healthy donors and cancer patients. Assay used: immunoSEQ multiplex PCR; TCRdb lists only in-frame clones, some missing. Of some 150,000 clones listed, under 95% are singletons. The sequenced sample consisted of blood. These receptors came from a man between 18 and 29 years old in good health.

V gene TRBV9 combines with J gene TRBJ2-1; the match to TRBD2 covers 12 bases. V lost 7 bases, J lost 1 base, and 9 bases stayed unmatched. This CDR3 has 17 amino acids. Germline values: CDR1 SGDLS, CDR2 YYNGEE. CDR3 sequence: CASSPSGGAKSYNEQFF. As DNA, the CDR3 is TGTGCCAGCTCCCCTAGCGGGGGGGCTAAGTCCTACAATGAGCAGTTCTTC.

The count of this clone is one. The rearrangement uses TRBV11-2 and TRBJ2-4; D not resolved. In germline, CDR1 is SGHAT, CDR2 FQNNGV. The CDR3 loop spans 12 amino acids. The germline V and J ends were trimmed by 2 bases and 7 bases, with 6 bases remaining between them. Here the CDR3 DNA reads TGTGCCAGCAGCTTAACGCTTAACATTCAGTACTTC. It is translated as CASSLTLNIQYF.

This chain uses TRBV18 with TRBJ2-5; D uncertain. In germline, CDR1 is KGHSH, CDR2 LQKENI. The CDR3 covers 11 residues. V lost 4 bases and J 2 bases, leaving 2 bases between the germline ends. The DNA of the CDR3 is TGTGCCAGCTCACTACAAGAGACCCAGTACTTC. The encoded protein is CASSLQETQYF.

V and J are TRBV11-3 and TRBJ1-1; D not certain. The CDR3 totals 14 residues. V was pared by 0 bases and J by 4 bases, with 9 bases between. Germline lookup yields CDR1 SGHNT and CDR2 YENEEA. The CDR3 region is CASSLDRASTEAFF. The CDR3 region has the DNA TGTGCCAGCAGCTTAGATAGAGCCAGCACTGAAGCTTTCTTT.

J is TRBJ2-1 and V is TRBV18, with D uncertain. Germline loops: CDR1 KGHSH, CDR2 LQKENI. Trimming pared 3 bases from V and 8 bases from J, leaving 14 bases between. The CDR3 totals 14 residues. The CDR3 region has the DNA TGTGCCAGCTCACCGGGTGAAGGGAAGGATGAGCAGTTCTTC. Amino acid sequence: CASSPGEGKDEQFF.

This clone was counted a few times. The V gene is TRBV19, the J gene TRBJ1-2, with unresolved D. CDR1 LNHDA and CDR2 SQIVND come from the germline V gene (reference sequence). The CDR3 is 13 amino acids. Trimming left V 0 bases short and J 8 bases short, with 10 bases between. The CDR3 reads CASSIDPYSGYTF. In DNA form, the CDR3 reads TGTGCCAGTAGTATAGATCCGTACTCGGGCTACACCTTC.

The V call is TRBV11-3, the J call TRBJ1-1, with D hard to call. The CDR3 totals 13 residues. Germline assignment: CDR1 SGHNT and CDR2 YENEEA. Trimming stripped 5 bases from V and 5 bases from J, with 12 bases between. CDR3: CASSVYPGTEAFF. The CDR3 nucleotides read TGTGCCAGCAGCGTTTACCCCGGAACTGAAGCTTTCTTT.

The chain has TRBV5-1 and TRBJ2-7; possible D gene TRBD1, 5 bases. The CDR3 sequence is 14 residues long. Trimming pared 3 bases from V and 2 bases from J, leaving 12 bases between. Per germline, CDR1 SGHRS and CDR2 YFSETQ. CDR3 sequence: CASSYDSVAYEQYF. CDR3 nucleotides: TGCGCCAGCAGCTACGACAGTGTCGCCTACGAGCAGTACTTC.

The chain combines TRBV9 with TRBJ2-7; TRBD1 matches 9 bases. The germline CDR1 and CDR2 sequences are SGDLS and YYNGEE. J gave up 2 bases and V 3 bases, and 3 bases lay outside the gene matches. This CDR3 region has 14 residues. DNA for the CDR3: TGTGCCAGCAGCGGAGGGACAGGGCCCTACGAGCAGTACTTC. It translates to CASSGGTGPYEQYF.

DNA of the CDR3: TGTGCCAGCAGCGCCAAGGGCGGGGGGGCACAAGAGACCCAGTACTTC. It codes for CASSAKGGGAQETQYF. The chain uses TRBV9 and TRBJ2-5; 9 bases map to TRBD2. The CDR3 has 16 amino acids. The V gene end was trimmed by 3 bases and the J gene end by 2 bases; junction bases not matched to a gene: 8. Germline-derived CDR1 and CDR2 are SGDLS and YYNGEE.

The chain couples TRBV3-1 (or the pseudogene TRBV3-2) to TRBJ2-3, with unresolved D. Between the trimmed V and J ends, which lost 2 bases and 5 bases, there was a span of 5 bases. The germline V gene has CDR1 LGHDT and CDR2 YNNKEL (reference sequence). This CDR3 has 12 amino acids. This chain's CDR3 is CASSQSKDTQYF. For the CDR3, the DNA is TGTGCCAGCAGCCAATCCAAAGATACGCAGTATTTT.

The chain couples TRBV15 to TRBJ2-5, with a possible D match to TRBD1 (5 bases). Germline V gene lookup returns CDR1 LNHNV and CDR2 YYDKDF (reference sequence). The CDR3 loop spans 15 amino acids. V was pared by 2 bases and J by 0 bases, with 10 bases between. The CDR3 loop is CATSRSTGYQETQYF. The DNA of the CDR3 is TGTGCCACCAGCAGATCTACAGGATACCAAGAGACCCAGTACTTC.

The chain combines TRBV9 with TRBJ2-1; 9 bases align to TRBD1. Germline-derived CDR1 and CDR2 are SGDLS and YYNGEE. After removal of 0 bases from V and 9 bases from J, the junction contained 4 bases not matched to a gene. The CDR3 is made up of 14 amino acids. CDR3 sequence reads: CASSVDWTGVEQFF. The CDR3 DNA is TGTGCCAGCAGCGTAGATTGGACAGGGGTTGAGCAGTTCTTC.

The chain joins TRBV18 to TRBJ1-3; D may be TRBD1 (6 bases). The CDR3 consists of 17 residues. In germline, CDR1 is KGHSH, CDR2 LQKENI. Trimming stripped 3 bases from V and 1 base from J, with 16 bases between. The CDR3 DNA reads as TGTGCCAGCTCACCCCAGGGGAGTGTAAGGTCTGGAAACACCATATATTTT. It is translated as CASSPQGSVRSGNTIYF.

This clone has a single count. The chain couples TRBV4-1 to TRBJ2-7, with a tentative D call TRBD1 (6 bases). Between the trimmed V and J ends, which lost 0 bases and 3 bases, there was a span of 15 bases. Germline CDR1 is MGHRA and CDR2 is YSYEKL. The CDR3 loop spans 16 amino acids. The CDR3 protein is CASSQELNGRGYEQYF. The DNA of the CDR3 is TGCGCCAGCAGCCAAGAATTGAACGGCAGGGGCTACGAGCAGTACTTC.

A note on this clone: This sample also contains other DNA sequences that code for the same CDR3. The V gene is TRBV2, the J gene TRBJ1-1; D gene ambiguous. The V end was cut by 4 bases, the J end by 1 base, with 7 bases between. CDR1 and CDR2 from the germline V gene are SNHLY and FYNNEI. CDR3 size: 13 residues. The CDR3 nucleotides are TGTGCCAGCAGTGGATCCCGGAACACTGAAGCTTTCTTT. The encoded protein is CASSGSRNTEAFF.

The V call is TRBV13, the J call TRBJ2-3; 12 nucleotides match TRBD2. The CDR3 covers 17 residues. The V gene end was trimmed by 4 bases and the J gene end by 4 bases; junction bases not matched to a gene: 9. Per the germline V gene, CDR1 is PRHDT and CDR2 is FYEKMQ (reference sequence). The CDR3 nucleotides read TGTGCCAGCAGCTCCAGGACTAGCGGGGACGGGTCAGATACGCAGTATTTT. This sequence encodes CASSSRTSGDGSDTQYF.